A selection of T cell receptor beta chains follows, all from one sample in a study of T cells in Graves' hyperthyroidism and ophthalmopathy. TCRdb fed the multiplex PCR reads into MiXCR, producing one record per CDR3 protein. The sample has about 530,000 distinct CDR3 sequences, roughly 18% seen once. The specimen sequenced was blood. These receptor sequences come from a young woman with Graves' ophthalmopathy. The CDR3 runs from the conserved cysteine through the conserved F or W. A D gene is named only where the DNA matches it firmly. Clone size appears in some rows only: once, few, many, or a class for an expanded clone.

14	.	TRBJ2-2	TRBV6-5	.	CASSYSAGTGELFF	TGTGCCAGCAGTTACTCGGCTGGCACCGGGGAGCTGTTTTTT
16	few	TRBJ2-1	TRBV11-1	TRBD2	CASSNLLLAGVNEQFF	TGTGCCAGCAGTAACTTACTACTAGCGGGAGTCAATGAGCAGTTCTTC
15	.	TRBJ2-2	TRBV25-1	.	CASSERGANTGELFF	TGTGCCAGCAGTGAAAGGGGGGCAAACACCGGGGAGCTGTTTTTT
14	many	TRBJ2-2	TRBV7-2	.	CASSLGPFTGELFF	TGTGCCAGCAGCCTGGGCCCATTCACCGGGGAGCTGTTTTTT
13	.	TRBJ2-6	TRBV24-1	.	CATGGTGANVLTF	TGTGCCACCGGGGGTACCGGGGCCAACGTCCTGACTTTC
14	.	TRBJ1-5	TRBV7-2	.	CASSLVAGSQPQHF	TGTGCCAGCAGCTTAGTGGCAGGGAGTCAGCCCCAGCATTTT
15	.	TRBJ1-6	TRBV6-2/TRBV6-3	.	CASSDQASVGSPLHF	TGTGCCAGCAGTGACCAGGCATCTGTGGGTTCACCCCTCCACTTT
16	few	TRBJ2-7	TRBV20-1	.	CSAENPLRGRRYEQYF	TGCAGTGCCGAAAATCCCCTCCGCGGACGAAGATACGAGCAGTACTTC
16	few	TRBJ2-2	TRBV19	TRBD1	CASNLGQAYLTGELFF	TGTGCCAGCAACCTCGGACAGGCTTACCTCACCGGGGAGCTGTTTTTT
16	few	TRBJ1-6	TRBV15	.	CATSRESTSGNSPLHF	TGTGCCACCAGCAGAGAATCCACCTCCGGGAATTCACCCCTCCACTTT
17	many	TRBJ1-6	TRBV3-1	.	CASSQDLGGTYNSPLHF	TGTGCCAGCAGCCAAGACCTGGGAGGAACCTATAATTCACCCCTCCACTTT
12	many	TRBJ1-2	TRBV2	TRBD1	CASPGQGLSYTF	TGTGCCAGCCCGGGACAGGGCCTAAGCTACACCTTC
14	many	TRBJ1-1	TRBV20-1	.	CSARDSARGTEAFF	TGCAGTGCTAGAGATTCCGCGAGGGGCACTGAAGCTTTCTTT
17	many	TRBJ2-1	TRBV7-2	TRBD2	CASSQWTSGRGNNEQFF	TGTGCCAGCAGCCAATGGACTAGCGGAAGAGGAAACAATGAGCAGTTCTTC
13	many	TRBJ1-2	TRBV7-2	.	CASTPRGDYGYTF	TGTGCCAGCACCCCGCGGGGGGACTATGGCTACACCTTC
15	few	TRBJ2-4	TRBV4-2	.	CASSQARGWRNIQYF	TGTGCCAGCAGCCAAGCCAGGGGATGGAGAAACATTCAGTACTTC